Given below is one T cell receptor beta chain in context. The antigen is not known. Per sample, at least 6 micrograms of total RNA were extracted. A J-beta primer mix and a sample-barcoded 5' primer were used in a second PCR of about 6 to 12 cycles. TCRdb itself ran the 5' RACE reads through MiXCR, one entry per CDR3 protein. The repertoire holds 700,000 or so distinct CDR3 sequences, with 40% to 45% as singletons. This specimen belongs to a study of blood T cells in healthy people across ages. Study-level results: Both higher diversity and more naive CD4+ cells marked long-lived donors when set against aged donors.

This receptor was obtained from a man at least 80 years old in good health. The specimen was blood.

This CDR3 is CASLSPGSRNEQFF. CDR3 sequence (DNA): TGTGCCAGCCTGTCCCCAGGGTCTAGGAATGAGCAGTTCTTC. The chain carries TRBV6-6 and TRBJ2-1; a possible D gene is TRBD1 (5 bases). This CDR3 region has 14 residues. The V gene's germline CDR1 is MNHNY and CDR2 SVGAGI (reference sequence). Trimming removed 8 bases at V and 7 bases at J, with 18 bases between.